This T cell receptor (beta chain) originates from a study of blood T cell repertoires in COVID-19. Here immunoSEQ multiplex PCR was the method, and the copy in TCRdb shows in-frame clones only, minus some. The sample lists 130,000 to 150,000 clones; about nine tenths were seen once. Per germline, CDR1 MNHNS and CDR2 SASEGT. The CDR3 has 14 amino acids. After removal of 0 bases from V and 2 bases from J, the junction contained 0 bases not matched to a gene. This clonotype was sampled from a woman between 50 and 59 years old with acute or convalescent COVID-19. This chain joins TRBV6-1 and TRBJ2-7; 8 positions agree with TRBD2. Sample: peripheral blood. The CDR3 DNA follows: TGTGCCAGCAGTGAAGCCGGGGGGGCCTACGAGCAGTACTTC. Its protein is CASSEAGGAYEQYF.